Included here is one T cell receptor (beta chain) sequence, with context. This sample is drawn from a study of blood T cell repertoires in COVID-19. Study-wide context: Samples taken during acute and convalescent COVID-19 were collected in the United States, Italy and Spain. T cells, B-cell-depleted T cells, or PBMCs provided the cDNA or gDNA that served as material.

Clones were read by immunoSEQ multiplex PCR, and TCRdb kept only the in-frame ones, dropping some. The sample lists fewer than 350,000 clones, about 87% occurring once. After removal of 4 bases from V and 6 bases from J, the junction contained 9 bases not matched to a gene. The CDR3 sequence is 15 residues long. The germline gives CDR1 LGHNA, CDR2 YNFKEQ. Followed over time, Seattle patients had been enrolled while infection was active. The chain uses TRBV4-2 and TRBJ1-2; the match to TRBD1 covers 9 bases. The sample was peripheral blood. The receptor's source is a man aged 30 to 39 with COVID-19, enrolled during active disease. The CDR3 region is CASSRGGDRVDGYTF. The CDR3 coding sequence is TGTGCCAGCAGCCGGGGGGGGGACAGGGTAGATGGCTACACCTTC.